A selection of T cell receptor beta chains follows, all from one sample in a study of regulatory and conventional T cells in RAG deficiency. Only in-frame clones appear in the TCRdb table, and some are missing; sequencing was by immunoSEQ multiplex PCR. This table has some 31,000 clones, over 90% appearing once. This sample also belongs to another study, concerning regulatory T cells.

The sequenced sample was CD25- CD4+ T cells sorted from blood. The receptors originated from a human donor in good health. CDR3s include the opening cysteine and the closing phenylalanine or tryptophan. Fields, in order: J gene, V gene, D gene, CDR3 protein. The D gene is left open where the match is weak.

j_gene: TRBJ1-2
v_gene: TRBV12-5
d_gene: TRBD1
CDR3aa: CASGLSAGGNYGYTF

j_gene: TRBJ2-1
v_gene: TRBV4-1
d_gene: .
CDR3aa: CASSQPSYYPAHNEQFF

j_gene: TRBJ1-4
v_gene: TRBV7-6
d_gene: .
CDR3aa: CASSSGSGEKLFF

j_gene: TRBJ2-3
v_gene: TRBV14
d_gene: .
CDR3aa: CASSQDLPGGYSTQYF

j_gene: TRBJ2-7
v_gene: TRBV4-1
d_gene: TRBD1
CDR3aa: CASSQGGDRGTYEQYF

j_gene: TRBJ2-2
v_gene: TRBV18
d_gene: TRBD2
CDR3aa: CASSPRRRERGPTGELFF

j_gene: TRBJ1-1
v_gene: TRBV5-1
d_gene: .
CDR3aa: CASSLGHDTEAFF

j_gene: TRBJ1-5
v_gene: TRBV6-1
d_gene: .
CDR3aa: CASSEMGAAQPQHF

j_gene: TRBJ2-1
v_gene: TRBV10-1
d_gene: TRBD2
CDR3aa: CASSGPGMGGIHNEQFF

j_gene: TRBJ1-4
v_gene: TRBV5-1
d_gene: TRBD1
CDR3aa: CASSLGQGEVEKLFF

j_gene: TRBJ1-6
v_gene: TRBV19
d_gene: .
CDR3aa: CASSIVKTGNSPLHF

j_gene: TRBJ1-1
v_gene: TRBV5-6
d_gene: .
CDR3aa: CASSLMSGLVTEAFF

j_gene: TRBJ2-3
v_gene: TRBV5-4
d_gene: TRBD2
CDR3aa: CASSLGLAGVTDTQYF

j_gene: TRBJ2-5
v_gene: TRBV6-6
d_gene: TRBD1
CDR3aa: CASRPTGALYQETQYF

j_gene: TRBJ2-1
v_gene: TRBV19
d_gene: .
CDR3aa: CASKGGDANNEQFF

j_gene: TRBJ2-3
v_gene: TRBV2
d_gene: TRBD1
CDR3aa: CASSGDRGGTDTQYF

j_gene: TRBJ2-3
v_gene: TRBV28
d_gene: .
CDR3aa: CASSFGGPQTDTQYF

j_gene: TRBJ2-1
v_gene: TRBV7-9
d_gene: .
CDR3aa: CASSLVGGYYNEQFF

j_gene: TRBJ2-5
v_gene: TRBV9
d_gene: TRBD2
CDR3aa: CASSVGLAGPLSGGWQETQYF

j_gene: TRBJ1-6
v_gene: TRBV20-1
d_gene: .
CDR3aa: CSARVPGRLHF

j_gene: TRBJ2-3
v_gene: TRBV6-1
d_gene: TRBD2
CDR3aa: CASIAGSSTDTQYF

j_gene: TRBJ1-6
v_gene: TRBV9
d_gene: TRBD1
CDR3aa: CASSVGEGTGGRSPLHF

j_gene: TRBJ2-5
v_gene: TRBV4-1
d_gene: .
CDR3aa: CASSPSSVKETQYF

j_gene: TRBJ2-7
v_gene: TRBV7-2
d_gene: TRBD2
CDR3aa: CASSLSPSGGAWEQYF

j_gene: TRBJ2-5
v_gene: TRBV5-1
d_gene: TRBD2
CDR3aa: CASSLNLAGGETQYF

j_gene: TRBJ2-4
v_gene: TRBV27
d_gene: .
CDR3aa: CASSLRQGKKNIQYF

j_gene: TRBJ2-5
v_gene: TRBV29-1
d_gene: TRBD1
CDR3aa: CSAQVTGYGETQYF

j_gene: TRBJ1-1
v_gene: TRBV12-5
d_gene: TRBD1
CDR3aa: CASGDGTGNTEAFF

j_gene: TRBJ2-7
v_gene: TRBV5-8
d_gene: TRBD2
CDR3aa: CASSLLRRISGGSLAYEQYF

j_gene: TRBJ1-5
v_gene: TRBV2
d_gene: .
CDR3aa: CASSPLLGQPQHF

j_gene: TRBJ2-3
v_gene: TRBV5-4
d_gene: TRBD2
CDR3aa: CASSSLAGGKDTQYF